This entry lists 23 T cell receptor beta chains sequenced from one sample in a study of immune heterogeneity within non-small cell lung tumors. Genomic DNA from bulk tumor acted as the template, and about 550 ng was loaded per sample. Surgical sampling yielded several biopsies per primary tumor (spaced far apart). Each patient presented with untreated, newly diagnosed non-small cell lung cancer and received curative surgery. The TCR beta CDR3 region was amplified by multiplex PCR employing 32 V and 13 J primers. TCRdb re-derived calls from the multiplex PCR reads in MiXCR, one entry per CDR3 protein. The repertoire consists of under 2,500 distinct CDR3 sequences, with about 30% occurring once and the leading ten covering approximately 15%. The sample was lung tumor tissue. These receptor sequences come from a man in his 60s with non-small cell lung cancer.

Sample share makes this clonotype medium-sized (0.01 to 0.1%). CDR3 in amino acids: CASSLSQGNEQYF. The CDR3 DNA follows: TGCGCCAGCAGCTTGTCACAGGGAAACGAGCAGTACTTC. This chain joins TRBV5-1 and TRBJ2-7, with D tentatively TRBD1 (6 bases). CDR1 SGHRS and CDR2 YFSETQ come from the germline V gene. This CDR3 has 13 amino acids. The ends were cut back, 1 base at V and 5 bases at J, with 10 bases in the middle.

This clonotype was seen only a few times. Here the CDR3 DNA reads TGTGCCAGTTCTGAGACCCAGTACTTC. As protein: CASSETQYF. V usage is TRBV28 and J usage is TRBJ2-5, with D hard to call. Trimming removed 9 bases at V and 5 bases at J, with 4 bases between. Germline V CDR1 and CDR2: MDHEN, SYDVKM. This CDR3 spans 9 amino acids.

This clonotype is judged medium-sized. This rearrangement joins TRBV19 to TRBJ2-1; 15 nucleotides match TRBD2. Germline values: CDR1 LNHDA, CDR2 SQIVND (reference sequence). The trim removed 4 bases at V and 7 bases at J, leaving 2 bases unmatched. The CDR3 totals 15 residues. CDR3 region: CASSTGTSGRNEQFF. The CDR3 nucleotides read TGTGCCAGTAGTACCGGGACTAGCGGGAGGAATGAGCAGTTCTTC.

Of note for this clonotype: A much more abundant neighbour one base away suggests this may be a read error. The V call is TRBV6-2 or TRBV6-3, the J call TRBJ1-2; 7 nucleotides line up with TRBD1. Trimming removed 6 bases from V and 12 bases from J; junction bases left unmatched: 16. CDR1 is MNHEY and CDR2 is SVGEGT in the germline V gene. CDR3 length equals 14 residues. CDR3 loop: CASRDQGQKTGHTF. The DNA for the CDR3 is TGTGCCAGCAGAGACCAGGGACAGAAGACAGGCCACACCTTC.

This clonotype rates as medium-sized. The rearrangement links TRBV10-3 to TRBJ2-3, with a possible D match to TRBD2 (6 bases). The CDR3 is 14 residues long. CDR1 is ENHRY and CDR2 is SYGVKD in the germline V gene. V was trimmed by 8 bases and J by 4 bases, leaving 16 bases between them. The CDR3 spells CAIRTASEPDTQYF. The DNA of the CDR3 is TGTGCCATCCGTACGGCTAGCGAGCCAGATACGCAGTATTTT.

Details on this clonotype: One base away lies a much larger clone, so this may be a sequencing read error. The V call is TRBV9, the J call TRBJ2-5; weak D call: TRBD1 (6 bases). This CDR3 is 14 amino acids long. Looked up from germline, CDR1 is SGDLS and CDR2 is YYNGEE. The CDR3 nucleotides read TGTGCCAGCAGCCCAAGCGCTCTCCAGGGGACCCATTACTTC. It yields the protein CASSPSALQGTHYF.

This clonotype is labeled medium-sized (0.01 to 0.1%). The rearrangement uses TRBV6-1 and TRBJ2-2; the match to TRBD1 covers 8 bases. V was clipped by 5 bases and J by 1 base; unmatched bases: 6. The CDR3 runs to 16 residues. Germline V lookup: CDR1 MNHNS, CDR2 SASEGT. CDR3 in amino acids: CASSYAGQVNTGELFF. The CDR3 coding sequence is TGTGCCAGCAGTTACGCGGGACAGGTGAACACCGGGGAGCTGTTTTTT.

This clonotype turned up a few times. The CDR3 loop reads CASRDVVTNYGYTF. CDR3 DNA sequence: TGTGCCAGCAGGGATGTAGTTACTAACTATGGCTACACCTTC. The J gene is TRBJ1-2, the V gene TRBV6-1; D gene unclear. The CDR3 runs to 14 residues. Germline loops: CDR1 MNHNS, CDR2 SASEGT. Trimming left V 6 bases short and J 0 bases short, with 11 bases between.

By sample fraction, this clonotype is large. The CDR3 nucleotides read TGTGCCAGTACCTATAGCGGGAGCACAGATACGCAGTATTTT. Translating it yields CASTYSGSTDTQYF. This sequence joins TRBV19 and TRBJ2-3, with 7 nucleotides matching TRBD2. Germline lookup yields CDR1 LNHDA and CDR2 SQIVND (reference sequence). This CDR3 has 14 amino acids. With 7 bases clipped from V and 0 bases from J, the junction kept 4 bases outside the gene matches.

This clonotype is categorized as medium-sized. The V and J genes are TRBV28 and TRBJ2-1, with a tentative D call TRBD2 (5 bases). V dropped 2 bases and J dropped 5 bases, with 10 bases sitting between them. The germline CDR1 and CDR2 sequences are MDHEN and SYDVKM. There are 14 residues in the CDR3. The CDR3 loop is CASSLPGSHNEQFF. In DNA, the CDR3 is TGTGCCAGCAGTTTACCTGGGAGCCACAATGAGCAGTTCTTC.

V usage is TRBV12-3 or TRBV12-4 and J usage is TRBJ1-1, with D tentatively TRBD1 (5 bases). This CDR3 region has 15 residues. V was trimmed by 5 bases and J by 1 base, leaving 14 bases between them. The CDR3 loop reads CASSGEVGGNTEAFF. CDR3 in DNA: TGTGCCAGCAGTGGGGAGGTCGGGGGGAACACTGAAGCTTTCTTT.

The chain employs TRBV6-1 and TRBJ1-2; 7 nucleotides align to TRBD1. V shed 6 bases, J shed 4 bases, and the junction held 11 bases outside the gene matches. The CDR3 runs to 15 residues. CDR1 MNHNS and CDR2 SASEGT come from the germline V gene. CDR3 loop: CASRTKWTGPYGYTF. CDR3 bases: TGTGCCAGCAGAACCAAATGGACAGGCCCCTATGGCTACACCTTC.

Sample share makes this clonotype medium-sized. The chain recombines TRBV5-1 with TRBJ2-3, with D tentatively TRBD2 (5 bases). This CDR3 has 17 amino acids. Trimming pared 4 bases from V and 1 base from J, leaving 19 bases between. From germline, CDR1 is SGHRS and CDR2 YFSETQ. CDR3 residues: CASSPEGSGWGTDTQYF. In nucleotides, the CDR3 is TGCGCCAGCAGCCCAGAGGGTTCGGGATGGGGCACAGATACGCAGTATTTT.

As for this clonotype: Possible read error: a much larger clone is one base away. V and J are TRBV29-1 and TRBJ1-4; D remains ambiguous. The CDR3 is 16 amino acids. Trimming shortened V by 4 bases and J by 3 bases, and 18 bases separated the two germline ends. In germline, CDR1 is SQVTM, CDR2 ANQGSEA. In DNA, the CDR3 is TGCAGCGTTGCGGGGTGGATGGGGAGGCCTAATGAAAAACTGTTTTTT. This translates into CSVAGWMGRPNEKLFF.

In its sample, this clonotype is medium-sized. CDR3: CASPLLGIYNEQFF. The CDR3 coding sequence is TGTGCCAGCCCCCTTTTGGGGATCTACAATGAGCAGTTCTTC. This chain connects TRBV7-3 to TRBJ2-1, with D unclear. The CDR3 totals 14 residues. The V end was cut by 8 bases, the J end by 3 bases, with 14 bases between. CDR1 and CDR2 from the germline V gene are SGHTA and FQGTGA.

By share of the sample, this clonotype is medium-sized. The V gene is TRBV6-2 or TRBV6-3, the J gene TRBJ2-5; D unclear. V was trimmed by 2 bases and J by 2 bases, leaving 9 bases between them. The CDR3 spans 14 residues. Looked up from germline, CDR1 is MNHEY and CDR2 is SVGEGT. The CDR3: CASSYLAEQETQYF. Here the CDR3 DNA reads TGTGCCAGCAGTTACCTGGCGGAGCAAGAGACCCAGTACTTC.

The CDR3 sequence is CASSYGRGLEQFF. CDR3 nucleotides: TGTGCCAGCAGTTACGGCAGGGGGCTTGAGCAGTTCTTC. The gene calls are TRBV6-2 or TRBV6-3 and TRBJ2-1; TRBD1 matches 8 bases. V gave up 2 bases and J gave up 9 bases; unmatched junction bases: 3. CDR3 length equals 13 residues. In germline, CDR1 is MNHEY, CDR2 SVGEGT.

By sample share, this clonotype is medium-sized. The J gene is TRBJ1-2, the V gene TRBV20-1, with no clear D. This CDR3 has 15 amino acids. Germline assignment: CDR1 DFQATT and CDR2 SNEGSKA (reference sequence). Trimming removed 3 bases from V and 4 bases from J, with 18 bases in between. In nucleotides, the CDR3 is TGCAGTGCTAGTCATCTCCCGGCGGAGTCCTATGGCTACACCTTC. This sequence encodes CSASHLPAESYGYTF.

Within the sample, this clonotype is medium-sized (0.01 to 0.1%). The V call is TRBV19, the J call TRBJ1-2; 10 nucleotides match TRBD1. J lost 5 bases, V lost 4 bases, and 13 bases had no gene match. The CDR3 has 17 residues. The germline V gene encodes CDR1 LNHDA and CDR2 SQIVND (reference sequence). The CDR3 sequence is CASSTTVTGGAFYGYTF. CDR3 coding DNA: TGTGCCAGTAGTACTACTGTGACAGGGGGCGCTTTTTATGGCTACACCTTC. Full variable domain (missing parts from reference TRBV19 and TRBJ1-2): DGGITQSPKYLFRKEGQNVTLSCEQNLNHDAMYWYRQDPGQGLRLIYYSQIVNDFQKGDIAEGYSVSREKKESFPLTVTSAQKNPTAFYLCASSTTVTGGAFYGYTFGSGTRLTVV.

Relative to its sample, this clonotype is medium-sized. The genes are TRBV27 and TRBJ1-2; no clear D gene. V lost 0 bases, J lost 8 bases, and 10 bases lay in between. Germline V lookup: CDR1 MNHEY, CDR2 SMNVEV (reference sequence). The CDR3 extends over 13 amino acids. In nucleotides, the CDR3 is TGTGCCAGCAGTTTATCACAGAGAAACGGCTACACCTTC. Its protein product is CASSLSQRNGYTF.

This clonotype counts as medium-sized. V and J are TRBV18 and TRBJ2-7; maybe TRBD1 (6 bases). CDR1 and CDR2 from the germline V gene are KGHSH and LQKENI. V was cut by 3 bases and J by 5 bases, with 11 bases left in between. This CDR3 comprises 13 residues. The CDR3 loop reads CASSPGHRHEQYF. CDR3 DNA sequence: TGTGCCAGCTCACCGGGACACAGGCACGAGCAGTACTTC.

This clonotype is medium-sized. This chain uses TRBV2 with TRBJ2-1; perhaps D is TRBD1 or TRBD2 (5 bases each). Germline-derived CDR1 and CDR2 are SNHLY and FYNNEI. Trimming removed 1 base at V and 9 bases at J, with 13 bases between. The CDR3 consists of 14 residues. The CDR3 DNA is TGTGCCAGCAGTGAAGGGTTTCGAGGGGCTGAGCAGTTCTTC. Its translation is CASSEGFRGAEQFF.

This clonotype was recorded only once. At one end the junction does not follow the germline gene, possibly because of a read error. Here the CDR3 reads CASSPGTGNQPKHF. The CDR3 DNA is TGCGCCAGCAGCCCCGGGACAGGTAATCAGCCCAAGCATTTT. The chain joins TRBV5-1 to TRBJ1-5; 8 bases match TRBD1. The CDR3 loop spans 14 amino acids. The germline V gene encodes CDR1 SGHRS and CDR2 YFSETQ. The entire variable domain, with the rest obtained from reference TRBV5-1 and TRBJ1-5, is as follows: KAGVTQTPRYLIKTRGQQVTLSCSPISGHRSVSWYQQTPGQGLQFLFEYFSETQRNKGNFPGRFSGRQFSNSRSEMNVSTLELGDSALYLCASSPGTGNQPKHFGDGTRLSIL.